The 13 T cell receptor beta chains below were found in one sample sequenced in a study of CD8 T cells in Susac syndrome. Random hexamers were used to reverse transcribe roughly 0.45 to 1 ug of RNA. One entry per CDR3 protein, called by TCRdb with MiXCR from the immunoSEQ multiplex PCR reads. The data hold 350,000 to 550,000 distinct CDR3 sequences, with approximately 85% observed a single time. The sample comprised CD8+ T cells from PBMCs. Source of these receptors: a human donor with multiple sclerosis.

The rearrangement uses TRBV29-1 and TRBJ2-2; D is unclear. The CDR3 extends over 13 amino acids. Germline assignment: CDR1 SQVTM and CDR2 ANQGSEA. The ends were cut back, 7 bases at V and 1 base at J, with 10 bases in the middle. This chain's CDR3 is CSATYMNTGELFF. CDR3 in DNA: TGCAGCGCTACTTACATGAACACCGGGGAGCTGTTTTTT.

This chain joins TRBV12-5 and TRBJ1-1, with no clear D. The V end was cut by 3 bases, the J end by 3 bases, with 20 bases between. The CDR3 contains 17 residues. The V gene's germline CDR1 is LGHNT and CDR2 FRNRAP. CDR3 in amino acids: CASGFYRETEGDTEAFF. In nucleotides, the CDR3 is TGTGCTAGTGGTTTTTATAGGGAGACCGAGGGCGACACTGAAGCTTTCTTT.

The chain joins TRBV25-1 to TRBJ1-5; D possibly corresponds to TRBD1 (5 bases). V was trimmed by 3 bases and J by 5 bases, leaving 11 bases between them. Germline V gives CDR1 MGHDK, CDR2 SYGVNS. The length of the CDR3 is 14 residues. CDR3 amino acids: CASSDSREYQPQHF. As DNA, the CDR3 is TGTGCCAGCAGTGATTCCAGGGAGTATCAGCCCCAGCATTTT.

This chain joins TRBV20-1 and TRBJ2-7, with 10 nucleotides matching TRBD2. The CDR3 loop spans 15 amino acids. Trimming at V came to 0 bases and at J to 3 bases, leaving 5 bases not matched to a gene. Germline CDR1 DFQATT, CDR2 SNEGSKA (reference sequence). Here the CDR3 DNA reads TGCAGTGCTAGAGATCCTAGGACTAGCGGCTACGAGCAGTACTTC. This encodes CSARDPRTSGYEQYF.

This clonotype came up a few times. This rearrangement joins TRBV7-2 to TRBJ2-7, with 9 positions matching TRBD2. The germline gives CDR1 SGHTA, CDR2 FQGNSA. The CDR3 is 17 amino acids. V lost 5 bases and J lost 0; bases outside the gene matches: 11. The CDR3 is CASSHGWREGYSYEQYF. The CDR3 coding sequence is TGTGCCAGCAGCCACGGTTGGCGGGAGGGCTACTCCTACGAGCAGTACTTC.

On this clonotype: As the CDR3 is not closed by the conserved phenylalanine or tryptophan, this likely results from a read error. V gene TRBV6-5 combines with J gene TRBJ2-7; D remains ambiguous. Trimming shortened V by 0 bases and J by 3 bases, and 12 bases separated the two germline ends. Germline loops: CDR1 MNHEY, CDR2 SVGAGI. The CDR3 has 15 residues. The CDR3 nucleotides are TGTGCCAGCAGTTACTCCGGCAGAGTGAGCTACGAGCAGTACCTC. Its translation: CASSYSGRVSYEQYL.

This clonotype has just a few counts. This rearrangement joins TRBV28 to TRBJ2-1, with D maybe TRBD2 (5 bases). The length of the CDR3 is 14 residues. Trimming removed 5 bases at V and 5 bases at J, with 13 bases between. CDR1 is MDHEN and CDR2 is SYDVKM in the germline V gene. Here the CDR3 DNA reads TGTGCCAGCAGTCCCTTGGCTAGCCACAATGAGCAGTTCTTC. Encoded protein: CASSPLASHNEQFF.

This rearrangement joins TRBV5-1 to TRBJ1-1; D not certain. V gave up 6 bases and J gave up 1 base, with 13 bases separating them. This CDR3 is built from 14 residues. CDR1 and CDR2 (germline): SGHRS, YFSETQ. In DNA form, the CDR3 reads TGCGCCAGCAATATGTTCGGTGGGAACACTGAAGCTTTCTTT. Encoded protein: CASNMFGGNTEAFF.

V is TRBV28 and J is TRBJ2-5, with 7 bases identical to TRBD2. With V trimmed by 2 bases and J by 5 bases, 8 bases remained unmatched. CDR3 size: 15 residues. The germline CDR1 and CDR2 sequences are MDHEN and SYDVKM. This chain's CDR3 is CASSLRGLDLETQYF. For the CDR3, the DNA is TGTGCCAGCAGTTTACGTGGACTAGATCTGGAGACCCAGTACTTC.

J is TRBJ2-1 and V is TRBV6-5; 8 nucleotides line up with TRBD1. Germline V gene sequence: CDR1 MNHEY, CDR2 SVGAGI. This CDR3 region has 20 residues. V lost 2 bases and J lost 3; bases outside the gene matches: 18. The DNA of the CDR3 is TGTGCCAGCAGTTACGACCAACCACAGGGGGATGTTCGGAACTACAATGAGCAGTTCTTC. Its protein is CASSYDQPQGDVRNYNEQFF.

This rearrangement joins TRBV12-3 or TRBV12-4 to TRBJ2-3, with 7 nucleotides matching TRBD1. CDR3 size: 17 residues. V lost 3 bases to trimming and J lost 0 bases; unmatched junction nucleotides: 9. DNA of the CDR3: TGTGCCAGCAGTTTCCGCGGTATGGGACAGAGCACAGATACGCAGTATTTT. This encodes CASSFRGMGQSTDTQYF.

This clonotype was observed a single time. The chain links TRBV5-6 to TRBJ2-1, with D perhaps TRBD1 (5 bases). V was cut by 7 bases and J by 4 bases, with 18 bases left in between. Germline V gene sequence: CDR1 SGHDT, CDR2 YYEEEE. The length of the CDR3 is 15 residues. This chain's CDR3 is CASLMGHVRYNEQFF. CDR3 sequence (DNA): TGTGCCAGCTTAATGGGGCATGTAAGGTACAATGAGCAGTTCTTC.

The chain couples TRBV28 to TRBJ2-7; weak D call: TRBD2 (5 bases). Trimming took off 4 bases at V and 0 bases at J, with 19 bases between the two ends. This CDR3 has 17 residues. Germline V lookup: CDR1 MDHEN, CDR2 SYDVKM. CDR3 protein: CASSSHTGTSPSYEQYF. CDR3 bases: TGTGCCAGCAGTTCCCACACGGGAACATCGCCCTCCTACGAGCAGTACTTC.